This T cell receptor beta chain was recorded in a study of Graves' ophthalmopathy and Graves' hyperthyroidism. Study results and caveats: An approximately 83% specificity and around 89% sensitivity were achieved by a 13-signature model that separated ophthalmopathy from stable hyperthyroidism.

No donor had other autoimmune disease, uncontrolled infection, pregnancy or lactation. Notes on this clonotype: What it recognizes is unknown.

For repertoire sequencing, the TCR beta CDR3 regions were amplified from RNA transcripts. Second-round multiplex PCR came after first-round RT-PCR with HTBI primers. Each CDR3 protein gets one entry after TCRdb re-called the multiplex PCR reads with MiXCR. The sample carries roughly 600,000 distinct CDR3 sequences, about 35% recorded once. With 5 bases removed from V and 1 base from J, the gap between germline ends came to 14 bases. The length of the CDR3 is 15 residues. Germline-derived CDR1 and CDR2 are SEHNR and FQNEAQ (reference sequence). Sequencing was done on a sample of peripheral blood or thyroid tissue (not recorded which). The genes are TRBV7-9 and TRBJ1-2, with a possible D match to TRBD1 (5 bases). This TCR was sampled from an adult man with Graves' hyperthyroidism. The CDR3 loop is CASSPRGGSNYGYTF. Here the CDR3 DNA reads TGTGCCAGCAGCCCCCGGGGGGGTAGTAACTATGGCTACACCTTC. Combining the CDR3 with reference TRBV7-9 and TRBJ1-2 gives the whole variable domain DTGVSQNPRHKITKRGQNVTFRCDPISEHNRLYWYRQTLGQGPEFLTYFQNEAQLEKSRLLSDRFSAERPKGSFSTLEIQRTEQGDSAMYLCASSPRGGSNYGYTFGSGTRLTVV.